This T cell receptor beta chain emerged from a study of cytomegalovirus exposure and HLA in healthy donors. With regard to this clone: The antigen is unknown.

General study findings and limits: In vitro, a few CMV-associated chains proved specific for CMV antigens.

The germline V gene encodes CDR1 SGHTA and CDR2 FQGNSA. J lost 6 bases, V lost 5 bases, and 10 bases had no gene match. The CDR3 loop spans 16 amino acids. Sequencing was performed with immunoSEQ multiplex PCR; in TCRdb, only in-frame clones are kept and a portion is missing. This sample yields under 80,000 clones, of which approximately 93% are seen a single time; approximately 3.6% belongs to the top ten. This sequence joins TRBV7-2 and TRBJ2-1, with 10 positions matching TRBD2. The receptor was isolated from a woman aged 18-30 years in good health and CMV-seropositive. The sequencing input was PBMCs. The CDR3 reads CASSPDLAGARNEQFF. In DNA, the CDR3 is TGTGCCAGCAGCCCGGACCTAGCGGGAGCCCGCAATGAGCAGTTCTTC.